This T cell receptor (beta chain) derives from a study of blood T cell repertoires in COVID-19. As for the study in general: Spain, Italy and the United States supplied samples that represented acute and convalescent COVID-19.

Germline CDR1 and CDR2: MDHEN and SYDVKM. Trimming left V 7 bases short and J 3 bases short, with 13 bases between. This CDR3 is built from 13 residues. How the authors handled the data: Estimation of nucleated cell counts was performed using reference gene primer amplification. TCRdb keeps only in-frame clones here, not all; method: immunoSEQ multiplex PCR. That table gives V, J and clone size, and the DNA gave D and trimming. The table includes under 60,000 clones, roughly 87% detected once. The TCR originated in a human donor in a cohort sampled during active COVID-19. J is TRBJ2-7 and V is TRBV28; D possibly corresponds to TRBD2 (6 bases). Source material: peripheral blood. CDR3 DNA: TGTGCCAGCATGTGGCGGGACCGCTACGAGCAGTACTTC. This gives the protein CASMWRDRYEQYF.